These T cell receptor beta chains were read from a single sample in a study of T cells after yellow fever vaccination. Using its own MiXCR run on the 5' RACE reads, TCRdb lists one record per CDR3 protein. The sample contains some 300,000 distinct CDR3 sequences, less than 4.5% of which appear only once. Sample: PBMCs, taken on the day of the yellow fever booster vaccination. These receptors were taken from a man aged 18 to 29 who received the YFV17D yellow fever vaccine. CDR3s include the opening cysteine and the closing phenylalanine or tryptophan.

j_call v_call cdr3_aa
TRBJ2-5 TRBV7-9 CASAGQGSLSETQYF
TRBJ2-4 TRBV12-3/TRBV12-4 CASKPAGGNIQYF
TRBJ1-1 TRBV10-2 CASSEWQGNEAFF
TRBJ2-5 TRBV5-6 CASTVTAKETQYF
TRBJ2-7 TRBV9 CASSVGSMGEQYF
TRBJ2-2 TRBV19 CASRPGQNTGELFF
TRBJ2-1 TRBV20-1 CSASRGGFAQGQFF
TRBJ2-1 TRBV29-1 CSVERLAGEIGNEQFF
TRBJ2-3 TRBV7-2 CASSSPRGGRADTQYF
TRBJ2-7 TRBV7-6 CASSDEGVEQYF
TRBJ2-1 TRBV30 CAWSIVTGNLYEQFF
TRBJ1-1 TRBV18 CASSPPYQRNTEAFF
TRBJ1-1 TRBV4-2 CASSHDTDRGGTEAFF
TRBJ2-2 TRBV12-3/TRBV12-4 CASRLGAGELFF
TRBJ2-5 TRBV9 CASREGQETQYF
TRBJ2-1 TRBV5-6 CASSLGGLAPYSYNEQFF
TRBJ1-5 TRBV10-3 CAINPDGGNQPQHF
TRBJ1-2 TRBV5-4 CASSLASSQGYGYTF
TRBJ1-1 TRBV27 CASSEQGTTEAFF
TRBJ2-7 TRBV5-6 CASSLPGQGSEQYF
TRBJ1-5 TRBV10-3 CAISEFGSPQHF
TRBJ2-7 TRBV3-1 CASSQPRGEQYF
TRBJ2-2 TRBV2 CASNGLRGTGELFF
TRBJ2-5 TRBV20-1 CRGGRERQETQYF
TRBJ2-3 TRBV5-1 CASSLTPSRDTQYF
TRBJ1-6 TRBV6-2/TRBV6-3 CASSWSINSPLHF
TRBJ1-2 TRBV7-9 CASSFNSGTYGYTF
TRBJ2-2 TRBV24-1 CATSGQGYTGELFF
TRBJ1-1 TRBV5-1 CASSLVGRWGTEAFF